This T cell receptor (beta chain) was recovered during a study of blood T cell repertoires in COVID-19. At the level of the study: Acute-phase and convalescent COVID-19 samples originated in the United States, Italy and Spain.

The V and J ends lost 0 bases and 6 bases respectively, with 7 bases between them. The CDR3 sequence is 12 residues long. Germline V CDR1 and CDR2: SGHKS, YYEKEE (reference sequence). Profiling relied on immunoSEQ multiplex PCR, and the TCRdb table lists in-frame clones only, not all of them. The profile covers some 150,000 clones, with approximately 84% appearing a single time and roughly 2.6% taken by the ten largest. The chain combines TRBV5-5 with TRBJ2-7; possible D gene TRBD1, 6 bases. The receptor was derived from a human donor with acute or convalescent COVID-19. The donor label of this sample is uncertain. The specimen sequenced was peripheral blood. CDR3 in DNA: TGTGCCAGCAGCTTGGTAGGGGGCGAGCAGTACTTC. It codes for CASSLVGGEQYF.